This T cell receptor beta chain derives from a study of shared clonotypes between healthy human individuals. Profiled with immunoSEQ multiplex PCR; TCRdb holds only in-frame clones, not every one. The table records more than 1 million clones, around 78% of them present only once. This CDR3 region has 15 residues. V shed 1 base, J shed 5 bases, and the junction held 8 bases outside the gene matches. Germline V gene sequence: CDR1 GTSNPN, CDR2 SVGIG (reference sequence). V and J are TRBV30 and TRBJ1-1; TRBD1 aligns across 9 bases. This receptor was identified in a man in his late teens or twenties in good health. Some clones in this sample may be carry-over from other donors' samples. The specimen was memory CD4+ T cells from PBMCs. Subset defined: CD45RA-negative fraction. CDR3 nucleotides: TGTGCCTGGAGTGCTAGGGGACAGGGCTGGACTGAAGCTTTCTTT. It is translated as CAWSARGQGWTEAFF.